One TCR beta chain is described in this entry. The antigen remains unidentified. Sequencing was performed with immunoSEQ multiplex PCR; in TCRdb, only in-frame clones are kept and a portion is missing. This table holds 41,000 or so clones, 85% found once. Blood was sampled at baseline, cycle 4 day 1, and cycle 7 day 1. These data come from a study of OX40 agonist ivuxolimab in advanced cancers. Study at large: Of the patients, three showed partial responses, one with hepatocellular carcinoma and two with cutaneous melanoma.

Overall study findings and caveats: Clones of CD4+ and CD8+ blood T cells grew by week 6 at doses of 0.1 to 3.0 mg/kg.

Germline lookup yields CDR1 LNHDA and CDR2 SQIVND (reference sequence). The CDR3 loop spans 14 amino acids. V trimming: 7 bases; J trimming: 6 bases; junction bases outside the gene matches: 10. The sequences come from CD4+ or CD8+ T cells sorted from blood, collected in a trial of the OX40 agonist ivuxolimab. The chain carries TRBV19 and TRBJ1-1, with TRBD1 matching 8 bases. This TCR came from an adult with an advanced solid tumor such as melanoma, head and neck, liver or kidney cancer. CDR3 residues: CASTQGARGAEAFF. The CDR3 DNA reads TGTGCCAGTACTCAGGGGGCGCGGGGGGCTGAAGCTTTCTTT.